This T cell receptor (beta chain) appears in the sequencing data of a study of neoadjuvant anti-PD-1 for oral cavity cancer. From germline, CDR1 is SGHDT and CDR2 YYEEEE. The CDR3 extends over 19 amino acids. V lost 4 bases, J lost 1 base, and 14 bases stayed unmatched. In its sample, this clone was seen a few times. Sequenced by immunoSEQ multiplex PCR; TCRdb stores in-frame clones only, minus some. This table holds about 72,000 clones, over 70% found once. The material was PBMCs, obtained before nivolumab (anti-PD-1) treatment. The TCR comes from a person aged 40 to 85 with oral cavity squamous cell carcinoma. This sequence joins TRBV5-6 and TRBJ2-2; the match to TRBD1 covers 9 bases. The CDR3 protein is CASSQISYRDRENTGELFF. In DNA form, the CDR3 reads TGTGCCAGCAGCCAGATCTCATACAGGGACAGGGAGAACACCGGGGAGCTGTTTTTT.